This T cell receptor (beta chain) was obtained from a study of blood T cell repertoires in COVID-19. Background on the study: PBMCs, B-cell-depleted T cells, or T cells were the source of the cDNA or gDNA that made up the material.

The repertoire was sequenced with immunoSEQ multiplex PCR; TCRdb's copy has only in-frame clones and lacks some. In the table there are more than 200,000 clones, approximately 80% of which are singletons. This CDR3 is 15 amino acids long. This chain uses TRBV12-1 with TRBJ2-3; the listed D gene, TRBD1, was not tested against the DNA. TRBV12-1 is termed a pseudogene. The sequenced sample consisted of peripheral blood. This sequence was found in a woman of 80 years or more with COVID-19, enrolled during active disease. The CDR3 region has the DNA TGTGCCAGCAGCTTTGAAGGGGGATTAGCAGATACGCAGTATTTT. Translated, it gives CASSFEGGLADTQYF.